This T cell receptor (beta chain) originates from a study of early T cells in non-severe SARS-CoV-2 infection. Across the study: Chains were unpaired, as sequencing was done on bulk RNA from unsorted whole blood.

The trim removed 5 bases at V and 1 base at J, leaving 10 bases unmatched. The V gene's germline CDR1 is MDHEN and CDR2 SYDVKM. The CDR3 runs to 16 residues. TCRdb fed the 5' RACE reads into MiXCR, producing one record per CDR3 protein. The sample consists of 100,000 to 120,000 distinct CDR3 sequences, 10% to 15% of them appearing once. The sample was whole blood, taken at baseline. The origin of this receptor is an adult who was a healthcare worker with PCR-confirmed SARS-CoV-2 infection or an uninfected control (not recorded which). V usage is TRBV28 and J usage is TRBJ2-7; 8 nucleotides align to TRBD1. The CDR3 sequence: CASSHPPGTGSYEQYF. The CDR3 DNA sequence: TGTGCCAGCAGTCACCCCCCCGGGACAGGATCCTACGAGCAGTACTTC.